One sample yielded the 20 T cell receptor beta chains listed below, sequenced in a study of T cell responses to AZD1222 COVID-19 vaccine. The repertoire was sequenced with immunoSEQ multiplex PCR; TCRdb's copy has only in-frame clones and lacks some. The sample includes around 83,000 clones, about 91% of them seen just once. The sample was peripheral blood, taken on day 0 of AZD1222 vaccination. All receptors come from an adult in good health.

This clone was seen just once. V and J are TRBV11-3 and TRBJ2-2, with D possibly being TRBD2 (5 bases). The CDR3 has 14 residues. The germline V and J ends were trimmed by 5 bases and 1 base, with 8 bases remaining between them. Germline CDR1 reads SGHNT; CDR2 reads YENEEA. CDR3 in amino acids: CASSGRENTGELFF. The CDR3 nucleotides read TGTGCCAGCAGCGGCCGGGAGAACACCGGGGAGCTGTTTTTT.

The chain links TRBV18 to TRBJ2-1; the D is unclear. The germline V gene encodes CDR1 KGHSH and CDR2 LQKENI. The CDR3 sequence is 14 residues long. Deletions cut 2 bases from V and 4 bases from J, with 9 bases between. The CDR3 DNA is TGTGCCAGCTCACCATTGCGAAGTTACAATGAGCAGTTCTTC. Translation: CASSPLRSYNEQFF.

J is TRBJ1-5 and V is TRBV6-5; no reliable D call. Germline lookup yields CDR1 MNHEY and CDR2 SVGAGI. CDR3 length equals 16 residues. V lost 0 bases and J 0 bases, leaving 9 bases between the germline ends. The CDR3: CASSYSGQNSNQPQHF. The CDR3 DNA sequence: TGTGCCAGCAGTTACTCGGGCCAGAATAGCAATCAGCCCCAGCATTTT.

To note about this clone: The same CDR3 also results from other DNA sequences found in this sample. This chain connects TRBV7-9 to TRBJ1-1; possibly TRBD1 for D (5 bases). V was cut by 1 base and J by 10 bases, with 7 bases left in between. This CDR3 spans 11 amino acids. Germline values: CDR1 SEHNR, CDR2 FQNEAQ (reference sequence). CDR3 in amino acids: CASSLEGRAFF. CDR3 nucleotides: TGTGCCAGCAGCTTAGAGGGGCGAGCTTTCTTT.

CDR3 region: CASSLVGGPHEQYF. DNA of the CDR3: TGTGCCAGCAGCTTAGTTGGGGGCCCCCACGAGCAGTACTTC. The chain has TRBV7-9 and TRBJ2-7, with D possibly matching TRBD1 (6 bases). The CDR3 is made up of 14 amino acids. Germline CDR1 and CDR2: SEHNR and FQNEAQ (reference sequence). V was clipped by 1 base and J by 5 bases, with 12 bases between them.

This rearrangement joins TRBV18 to TRBJ2-2; TRBD2 is a possible D gene (6 bases). This CDR3 region has 15 residues. The ends were cut back, 3 bases at V and 3 bases at J, with 11 bases in the middle. Per the germline V gene, CDR1 is KGHSH and CDR2 is LQKENI. This CDR3 reads CASSPGTRDTGELFF. The CDR3 region has the DNA TGTGCCAGCTCACCCGGGACTCGGGACACCGGGGAGCTGTTTTTT.

The V gene is TRBV19, the J gene TRBJ1-4; D is unresolved. The CDR3 is 16 residues long. The germline CDR1 and CDR2 sequences are LNHDA and SQIVND (reference sequence). The V end lost 4 bases, the J end lost 0 bases, and 12 bases lay between the germline ends. This CDR3 reads CASSTLYGATNEKLFF. The DNA for the CDR3 is TGTGCCAGTAGTACCCTATATGGCGCAACTAATGAAAAACTGTTTTTT.

The chain joins TRBV27 to TRBJ1-2; 7 bases line up with TRBD1. This CDR3 spans 17 amino acids. V lost 3 bases, J lost 5 bases, and 15 bases stayed unmatched. Germline V gives CDR1 MNHEY, CDR2 SMNVEV (reference sequence). The CDR3 protein is CASSFVGQVISRYGYTF. CDR3 DNA sequence: TGTGCCAGCAGTTTTGTAGGACAGGTGATCTCCCGGTATGGCTACACCTTC.

V is TRBV3-1 (or the pseudogene TRBV3-2) and J is TRBJ2-1; 8 nucleotides align to TRBD2. Trimming removed 0 bases from V and 8 bases from J; junction bases left unmatched: 12. Germline V gene sequence: CDR1 LGHDT, CDR2 YNNKEL (reference sequence). This CDR3 is built from 17 residues. The CDR3 DNA sequence: TGTGCCAGCAGCCAAGAGTGGGGGCCGGGAGGGCCCTATGAGCAGTTCTTC. Its translation: CASSQEWGPGGPYEQFF.

This chain uses TRBV11-3 with TRBJ2-7; 8 nucleotides match TRBD1. Germline CDR1 SGHNT, CDR2 YENEEA. The CDR3 has 15 amino acids. Germline trimming cut 3 bases from V and 2 bases from J; bases unmatched to any gene: 6. CDR3 residues: CASSFGTGKTYEQYF. DNA of the CDR3: TGTGCCAGCAGCTTCGGGACAGGAAAAACCTACGAGCAGTACTTC.

The chain employs TRBV5-1 and TRBJ2-3; 9 bases agree with TRBD2. Germline CDR1 SGHRS, CDR2 YFSETQ. J was trimmed by 0 bases and V by 3 bases; bases with no gene match: 8. The CDR3 length is 17 residues. In DNA, the CDR3 is TGCGCCAGCAGCTATCTAGCGGGGCCTTCTAGCACAGATACGCAGTATTTT. This encodes CASSYLAGPSSTDTQYF.

The V gene is TRBV7-9, the J gene TRBJ2-4; no clear D gene. V was clipped by 5 bases and J by 8 bases, with 22 bases between them. The CDR3 contains 16 residues. Germline loops: CDR1 SEHNR, CDR2 FQNEAQ (reference sequence). CDR3 protein: CASSSPRLGIWDIQYF. Written as DNA, the CDR3 is TGTGCCAGCAGCAGCCCCAGGTTGGGGATTTGGGACATTCAGTACTTC. The complete variable domain, with remaining parts taken from reference TRBV7-9 and TRBJ2-4, reads DTGVSQNPRHKITKRGQNVTFRCDPISEHNRLYWYRQTLGQGPEFLTYFQNEAQLEKSRLLSDRFSAERPKGSFSTLEIQRTEQGDSAMYLCASSSPRLGIWDIQYFGAGTRLSVL.

This clone was recorded only once. The chain is built from TRBV9 and TRBJ2-7; D call uncertain. The germline V gene encodes CDR1 SGDLS and CDR2 YYNGEE. Between the trimmed V and J ends, which lost 0 bases and 2 bases, there was a span of 9 bases. This CDR3 region has 14 residues. Written as DNA, the CDR3 is TGTGCCAGCAGCGTAGTTGGCGACGCCTACGAGCAGTACTTC. This gives the protein CASSVVGDAYEQYF.

This sequence joins TRBV9 and TRBJ1-2; TRBD1 aligns across 10 bases. The germline gives CDR1 SGDLS, CDR2 YYNGEE. V was pared by 3 bases and J by 4 bases, with 0 bases of the junction left unmatched. CDR3 length: 13 residues. The CDR3 coding sequence is TGTGCCAGCAGCGGGGACAGGGGCTATGGCTACACCTTC. Its translation: CASSGDRGYGYTF.

CDR3: CASSGIGELFF. The CDR3 DNA reads TGTGCCAGCAGCGGAATCGGGGAGCTGTTTTTT. The V and J genes are TRBV11-3 and TRBJ2-2; D ambiguous. The CDR3 covers 11 residues. CDR1 is SGHNT and CDR2 is YENEEA in the germline V gene. Trimming removed 5 bases from V and 7 bases from J, with 5 bases in between.

The table lists this clone with a count of one. The V call is TRBV28, the J call TRBJ1-6; D is unclear. The CDR3 spans 13 residues. V lost 5 bases and J lost 9, with 11 bases in between. Germline CDR1 and CDR2: MDHEN and SYDVKM. CDR3 sequence reads: CASSPLLVSPLHF. The CDR3 DNA is TGTGCCAGCAGTCCCCTCCTTGTTTCACCCCTCCACTTT.

The chain has TRBV4-1 and TRBJ2-7; TRBD1 agrees at 10 bases. Germline values: CDR1 MGHRA, CDR2 YSYEKL. V was clipped by 5 bases and J by 6 bases; unmatched bases: 10. This CDR3 is built from 15 residues. CDR3 DNA: TGCGCCAGCAGCAAAACCGGGACAGGGGAGGGCGAGCAGTACTTC. It is translated as CASSKTGTGEGEQYF.

This chain links TRBV27 with TRBJ2-1; D unresolved. Germline CDR1 is MNHEY and CDR2 is SMNVEV (reference sequence). Between the trimmed V and J ends, which lost 3 bases and 0 bases, there was a span of 12 bases. The CDR3 runs to 16 residues. The CDR3 sequence: CASSFLRTSSYNEQFF. The CDR3 bases are TGTGCCAGCAGTTTCCTCCGAACGAGCTCCTACAATGAGCAGTTCTTC.

The chain joins TRBV4-1 to TRBJ1-5; no firm D call. The V end lost 0 bases, the J end lost 2 bases, and 11 bases lay between the germline ends. CDR1 MGHRA and CDR2 YSYEKL come from the germline V gene. The CDR3 is 16 amino acids. In DNA, the CDR3 is TGCGCCAGCAGCCAAGAACTTCAGGACCGCAATCAGCCCCAGCATTTT. This encodes CASSQELQDRNQPQHF.

This rearrangement joins TRBV2 to TRBJ1-5, with TRBD1 matching 7 bases. The germline gives CDR1 SNHLY, CDR2 FYNNEI. The CDR3 sequence is 15 residues long. V trimming: 5 bases; J trimming: 1 base; junction bases outside the gene matches: 5. CDR3 in DNA: TGTGCCAGCAGTCGACAGGGTGGGAGCAATCAGCCCCAGCATTTT. As protein: CASSRQGGSNQPQHF.